Shown below are 8 T cell receptor beta chains from a single sample sequenced in a study of cytomegalovirus exposure and HLA in healthy donors. Repertoires were generated with immunoSEQ multiplex PCR, while TCRdb's copy carries only in-frame clones and drops some. The data show more than 140,000 clones, roughly nine tenths seen once. The sample consisted of PBMCs. The receptors shown here come from a young woman in good health and CMV-seropositive.

The chain carries TRBV23-1 and TRBJ2-7; 7 bases are a match to TRBD2. TRBV23-1 is sorted into the ORF group, with uncertain function. Losses at the gene ends were 2 bases for V and 3 bases for J; bases not matched to a gene: 10. This CDR3 region has 16 residues. CDR3 nucleotides: TGCGCCAGCAGTCAACCCGAGAGCGGGACTTTCTACGAGCAGTACTTC. Amino acids: CASSQPESGTFYEQYF.

The chain recombines TRBV2 with TRBJ1-5; 9 bases map to TRBD1. Germline loops: CDR1 SNHLY, CDR2 FYNNEI. The CDR3 loop spans 14 amino acids. V gave up 1 base and J gave up 5 bases; unmatched junction bases: 0. The CDR3 sequence: CASSEGDRDQPQHF. DNA for the CDR3: TGTGCCAGCAGTGAAGGGGACAGGGATCAGCCCCAGCATTTT.

The chain recombines TRBV7-9 with TRBJ2-7; D possibly corresponds to TRBD2 (6 bases). Germline V lookup: CDR1 SEHNR, CDR2 FQNEAQ (reference sequence). The V end lost 5 bases, the J end lost 0 bases, and 17 bases lay between the germline ends. The CDR3 has 16 residues. CDR3 in DNA: TGTGCCAGCAGCCCCGAGACTAGTCGGAGCTCCTACGAGCAGTACTTC. The encoded protein is CASSPETSRSSYEQYF.

This clone showed up just once. The V and J genes are TRBV7-8 and TRBJ1-4; D uncertain. V dropped 6 bases and J dropped 6 bases, with 5 bases sitting between them. Germline V gene data show CDR1 as SGHVS and CDR2 as FQNEAQ. The CDR3 extends over 11 amino acids. The CDR3 sequence: CASSRDEKLFF. CDR3 DNA: TGTGCCAGCAGTCGCGATGAAAAACTGTTTTTT.

The table lists this clone with a few counts. The genes are TRBV15 and TRBJ1-5, with 7 positions matching TRBD1. This CDR3 region has 15 residues. Germline loops: CDR1 LNHNV, CDR2 YYDKDF (reference sequence). J gave up 6 bases and V 4 bases, and 9 bases lay outside the gene matches. CDR3 in DNA: TGTGCCACCAGCAACGAAAGACAGGGTAGTCAGCCCCAGCATTTT. This gives the protein CATSNERQGSQPQHF. The full variable domain, its missing parts supplied by reference TRBV15 and TRBJ1-5, is DAMVIQNPRYQVTQFGKPVTLSCSQTLNHNVMYWYQQKSSQAPKLLFHYYDKDFNNEADTPDNFQSRRPNTSFCFLDIRSPGLGDTAMYLCATSNERQGSQPQHFGDGTRLSIL.

The chain couples TRBV19 to TRBJ2-3; 13 positions match TRBD2. Germline lookup yields CDR1 LNHDA and CDR2 SQIVND (reference sequence). CDR3 size: 18 residues. The junction had 6 bases not matched to a gene; V was cut back by 3 bases and J by 0 bases. The CDR3 spells CASSIRGLAGSSTDTQYF. In DNA, the CDR3 is TGTGCCAGTAGTATTCGGGGACTAGCGGGGTCTAGCACAGATACGCAGTATTTT.

The rearrangement links TRBV28 to TRBJ1-2; D is undetermined. There are 14 residues in the CDR3. The germline V and J ends were trimmed by 6 bases and 1 base, with 12 bases remaining between them. Germline CDR1 reads MDHEN; CDR2 reads SYDVKM. CDR3: CASSSGALNYGYTF. CDR3 DNA sequence: TGTGCCAGCAGCTCGGGAGCACTTAACTATGGCTACACCTTC.

The chain carries TRBV19 and TRBJ1-5; TRBD1 matches at 7 bases. Germline V lookup: CDR1 LNHDA, CDR2 SQIVND (reference sequence). Trimming removed 3 bases from V and 3 bases from J; junction bases left unmatched: 11. CDR3 length: 17 residues. CDR3 DNA sequence: TGTGCCAGTAGTATCGGTCCGAGACAGGGAGCCAATCAGCCCCAGCATTTT. Encoded protein: CASSIGPRQGANQPQHF.